This TCR beta chain is drawn from a study of cytomegalovirus exposure and HLA in healthy donors. Notes on the study in general: One cluster of highly shared sequence variants probably arose as a sequencing artifact.

Note on this clone: The antigen is not known.

Vbeta (60) and Jbeta (13) primers were used in the PCR. Measured with immunoSEQ multiplex PCR; TCRdb has only the in-frame clones, and not every one. The sample consists of approximately 190,000 clones, 80% to 85% of them appearing once. V shed 2 bases and J 8 bases; nucleotides not matched to a gene: 12. The CDR3 runs 16 residues. Germline V lookup: CDR1 MRHNA, CDR2 SNTAGT. The donors comprised healthy bone marrow donors. Sequenced: PBMCs. The chain joins TRBV6-4 to TRBJ1-3, with TRBD1 matching 7 bases. The source of this sequence is a woman aged 18-29 years in good health and CMV-seronegative. The CDR3 DNA reads as TGTGCCAGCAGTGACGGGGTCCGACAGGGCAGATACACCATATATTTT. Amino acids: CASSDGVRQGRYTIYF.